Each of the 17 T cell receptor beta chains below was sequenced from the same sample in a study of blood T cell repertoires in COVID-19. The table came from immunoSEQ multiplex PCR; TCRdb's copy has only in-frame clones and leaves some out. The data show 650,000 to 800,000 clones, approximately 90% seen once. The sample consisted of peripheral blood. The source is a woman between 18 and 30 years old with acute or convalescent COVID-19.

The sample holds one count of this clone. The chain employs TRBV19 and TRBJ2-2; the D gene is possibly TRBD2 (5 bases). CDR1 is LNHDA and CDR2 is SQIVND in the germline V gene (reference sequence). The CDR3 has 12 residues. V lost 7 bases and J 4 bases, leaving 7 bases between the germline ends. Here the CDR3 reads CASKRATGELFF. The CDR3 DNA is TGTGCCAGTAAGAGGGCCACCGGGGAGCTGTTTTTT.

This clone was picked up one time. The J gene is TRBJ2-1, the V gene TRBV3-1 (or the pseudogene TRBV3-2); TRBD2 aligns across 10 bases. The CDR3 length is 19 residues. The V gene's germline CDR1 is LGHDT and CDR2 YNNKEL (reference sequence). Trimming cost V 4 bases and J 1 base; bases outside gene matches: 13. CDR3 in amino acids: CASSPIAGGSVLSYNEQFF. Here the CDR3 DNA reads TGTGCCAGCAGCCCCATAGCGGGGGGCTCCGTTTTGTCCTACAATGAGCAGTTCTTC.

The chain carries TRBV7-3 and TRBJ2-2; 10 bases fit TRBD1. Unmatched junction bases numbered 6, after V lost 5 bases and J lost 3 bases. CDR3 length: 16 residues. Germline V CDR1 and CDR2: SGHTA, FQGTGA. The CDR3 reads CASSPGQGRYTGELFF. CDR3 sequence (DNA): TGTGCCAGCAGCCCGGGACAGGGGAGATACACCGGGGAGCTGTTTTTT.

This chain links TRBV9 with TRBJ2-7; 7 positions agree with TRBD1. The CDR3 covers 14 residues. Germline values: CDR1 SGDLS, CDR2 YYNGEE. V trimming: 3 bases; J trimming: 3 bases; junction bases outside the gene matches: 6. The CDR3 DNA reads as TGTGCCAGCAGCGCGGGACAGCGAGGCTACGAGCAGTACTTC. Translation: CASSAGQRGYEQYF.

A remark on this clone: This sample also contains other DNA sequences that code for the same CDR3. This chain joins TRBV12-3 or TRBV12-4 and TRBJ1-3; D unclear. Trimming removed 5 bases at V and 0 bases at J, with 5 bases between. The CDR3 sequence is 13 residues long. The CDR3 spells CASSLSSGNTIYF. In DNA form, the CDR3 reads TGTGCCAGCAGTCTTAGCTCTGGAAACACCATATATTTT.

This clone came up once. In DNA, the CDR3 is TGTGCCAGCAGCTTACAGGGGTGGCCCTACAATGAGCAGTTCTTC. Translation gives CASSLQGWPYNEQFF. This chain links TRBV7-9 with TRBJ2-1; D perhaps matches TRBD1 (6 bases). The CDR3 covers 15 residues. The germline V and J ends were trimmed by 2 bases and 2 bases, with 10 bases remaining between them. From germline, CDR1 is SEHNR and CDR2 FQNEAQ (reference sequence).

V is TRBV4-1 and J is TRBJ2-2; 10 bases map to TRBD1. The V segment lost 3 bases and the J segment 7 bases; nucleotides outside the gene matches: 14. This CDR3 contains 18 residues. The germline CDR1 and CDR2 sequences are MGHRA and YSYEKL. CDR3 in DNA: TGCGCCAGCAGCCACTTCCGGGACAGGGGAATGAAAAGCGGGGAGCTGTTTTTT. Encoded protein: CASSHFRDRGMKSGELFF.

The chain recombines TRBV2 with TRBJ1-5, with D possibly being TRBD1 (6 bases). Trimming took 3 bases from V and 7 from J, leaving 16 bases between them. CDR1 SNHLY and CDR2 FYNNEI come from the germline V gene. The CDR3 extends over 15 amino acids. The chain's CDR3 is CASSEDSSVGQPQHF. CDR3 DNA sequence: TGTGCCAGCAGTGAGGACAGCTCAGTGGGACAGCCCCAGCATTTT.

The chain joins TRBV9 to TRBJ2-5; 10 bases fit TRBD2. Germline CDR1 reads SGDLS; CDR2 reads YYNGEE. The V and J ends lost 3 bases and 3 bases, in that order; junction bases with no gene match: 8. CDR3 length equals 16 residues. The CDR3 coding sequence is TGTGCCAGCAGCGCTGGGACTAGCGTAGGGAAAGAGACCCAGTACTTC. Protein sequence: CASSAGTSVGKETQYF.

The chain combines TRBV9 with TRBJ1-4, with TRBD1 matching over 10 bases. Looked up from germline, CDR1 is SGDLS and CDR2 is YYNGEE. The CDR3 totals 16 residues. V was pared by 4 bases and J by 8 bases, with 11 bases of the junction left unmatched. In DNA, the CDR3 is TGTGCCAGCAGCAAATTACCGGGACAGGGGCAGGAAAAACTGTTTTTT. It yields the protein CASSKLPGQGQEKLFF.

V is TRBV18 and J is TRBJ1-3; possible D gene TRBD1, 6 bases. This CDR3 comprises 16 residues. Germline lookup yields CDR1 KGHSH and CDR2 LQKENI. Trimming left V 3 bases short and J 2 bases short, with 14 bases between. The CDR3 nucleotides read TGTGCCAGCTCACCCCACAGGGAGTTCGCTGGAAACACCATATATTTT. It codes for CASSPHREFAGNTIYF.

This chain uses TRBV5-1 with TRBJ2-5; D ambiguous. The CDR3 runs 16 residues. From germline, CDR1 is SGHRS and CDR2 YFSETQ. The V gene lost 2 bases and the J gene lost 4 bases, with 18 bases spanning the gap. CDR3: CASSLGQPNAVETQYF. Written as DNA, the CDR3 is TGCGCCAGCAGCTTAGGCCAGCCAAACGCGGTAGAGACCCAGTACTTC.

The V gene is TRBV6-2 or TRBV6-3, the J gene TRBJ2-7; D unresolved. Trimming cost V 0 bases and J 2 bases, with 11 bases left between them. Germline V lookup: CDR1 MNHEY, CDR2 SVGEGT. This CDR3 is 15 amino acids long. CDR3 sequence (DNA): TGTGCCAGCAGTTACTCTGAACATTACCCCTACGAGCAGTACTTC. Translation gives CASSYSEHYPYEQYF.

As regards this clone: Distinct nucleotide sequences in the sample also encode this CDR3. This rearrangement joins TRBV2 to TRBJ1-2; D is perhaps TRBD1 (5 bases). This CDR3 has 13 residues. V was clipped by 2 bases and J by 4 bases, with 8 bases between them. The germline V gene encodes CDR1 SNHLY and CDR2 FYNNEI. The CDR3 loop reads CASSETGVYGYTF. The CDR3 region has the DNA TGTGCCAGCAGTGAAACAGGCGTCTATGGCTACACCTTC.

The chain links TRBV27 to TRBJ1-2; D gene ambiguous. CDR1 and CDR2 (germline): MNHEY, SMNVEV (reference sequence). Between the trimmed V and J ends, which lost 2 bases and 2 bases, there was a span of 6 bases. CDR3 length: 13 amino acids. The CDR3 coding sequence is TGTGCCAGCAGTTTAACCCGGAACTATGGCTACACCTTC. Translation gives CASSLTRNYGYTF.

The rearrangement joins TRBV27 to TRBJ2-2; D is unclear. Trimming shortened V by 0 bases and J by 8 bases, and 7 bases separated the two germline ends. The CDR3 extends over 13 amino acids. The germline V gene has CDR1 MNHEY and CDR2 SMNVEV (reference sequence). The CDR3 spells CASSLSPSGELFF. The CDR3 nucleotides are TGTGCCAGCAGTTTATCCCCGTCGGGGGAGCTGTTTTTT.

This chain uses TRBV9 with TRBJ1-3; D is unresolved. Germline CDR1 is SGDLS and CDR2 is YYNGEE. The ends were cut back, 6 bases at V and 3 bases at J, with 10 bases in the middle. The CDR3 is 13 amino acids. CDR3 in DNA: TGTGCCAGCACCGCGGAGGTTGGAAACACCATATATTTT. Protein sequence: CASTAEVGNTIYF.